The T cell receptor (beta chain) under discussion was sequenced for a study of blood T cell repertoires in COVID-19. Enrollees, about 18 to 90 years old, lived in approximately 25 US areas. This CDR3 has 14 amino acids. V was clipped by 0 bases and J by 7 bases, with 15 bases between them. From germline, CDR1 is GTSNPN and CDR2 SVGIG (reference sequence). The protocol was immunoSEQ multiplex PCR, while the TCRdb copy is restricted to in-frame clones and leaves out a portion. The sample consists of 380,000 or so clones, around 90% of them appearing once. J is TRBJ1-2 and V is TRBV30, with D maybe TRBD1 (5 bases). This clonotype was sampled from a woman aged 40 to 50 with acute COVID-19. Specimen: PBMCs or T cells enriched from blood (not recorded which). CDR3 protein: CAWSVEIGVGGYTF. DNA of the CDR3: TGTGCCTGGAGTGTAGAGATAGGGGTTGGTGGCTACACCTTC. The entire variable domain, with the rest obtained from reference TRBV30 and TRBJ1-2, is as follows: SQTIHQWPATLVQPVGSPLSLECTVEGTSNPNLYWYRQAAGRGLQLLFYSVGIGQISSEVPQNLSASRPQDRQFILSSKKLLLSDSGFYLCAWSVEIGVGGYTFGSGTRLTVV.